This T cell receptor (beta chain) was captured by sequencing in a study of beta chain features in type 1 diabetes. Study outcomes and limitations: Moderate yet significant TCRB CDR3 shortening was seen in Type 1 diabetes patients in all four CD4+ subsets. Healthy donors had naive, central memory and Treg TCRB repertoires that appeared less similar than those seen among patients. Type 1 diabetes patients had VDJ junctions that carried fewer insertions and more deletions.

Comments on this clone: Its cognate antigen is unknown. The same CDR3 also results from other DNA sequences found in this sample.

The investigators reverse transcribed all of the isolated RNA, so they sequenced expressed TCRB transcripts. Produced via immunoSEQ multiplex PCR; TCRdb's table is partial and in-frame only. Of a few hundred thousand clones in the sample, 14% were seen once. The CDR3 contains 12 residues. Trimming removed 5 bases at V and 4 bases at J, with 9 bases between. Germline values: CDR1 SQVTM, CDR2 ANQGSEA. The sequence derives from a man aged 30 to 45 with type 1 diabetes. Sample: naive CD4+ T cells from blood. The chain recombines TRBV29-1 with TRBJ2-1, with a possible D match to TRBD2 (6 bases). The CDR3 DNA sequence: TGCAGCGTTAGACTAGATTACAATGAGCAGTTCTTC. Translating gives CSVRLDYNEQFF.